This entry describes one TCR beta chain. Between the trimmed V and J ends, which lost 5 bases and 2 bases, there was a span of 16 bases. This CDR3 is 15 amino acids long. CDR1 SGHAT and CDR2 FQDESV come from the germline V gene (reference sequence). The data were taken from a study of cytomegalovirus exposure and HLA in healthy donors. With 60 Vbeta and 13 Jbeta primers, the PCR was carried out. Clones were read by immunoSEQ multiplex PCR, and TCRdb kept only the in-frame ones, dropping some. Among about 260,000 clones listed, around four fifths were seen once. Sequenced: PBMCs. The source is a woman between 35 and 50 years old in good health and CMV-seropositive. This chain connects TRBV11-1 to TRBJ2-7; D might be TRBD2 (5 bases). CDR3: CASSRTDFPAYEQYF. CDR3 coding DNA: TGTGCCAGCAGCCGGACGGACTTCCCCGCCTACGAGCAGTACTTC.